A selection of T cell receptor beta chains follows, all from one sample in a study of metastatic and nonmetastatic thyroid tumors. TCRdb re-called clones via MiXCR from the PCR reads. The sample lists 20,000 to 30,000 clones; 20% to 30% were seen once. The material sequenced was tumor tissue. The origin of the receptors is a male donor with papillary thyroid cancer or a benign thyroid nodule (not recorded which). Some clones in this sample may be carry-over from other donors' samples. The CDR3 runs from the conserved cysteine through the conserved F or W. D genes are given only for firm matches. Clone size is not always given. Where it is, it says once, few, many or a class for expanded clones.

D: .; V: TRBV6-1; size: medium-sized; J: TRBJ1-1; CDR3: CASSATRSTEAFF; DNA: TGTGCCAGCAGTGCAACCAGGAGCACTGAAGCTTTCTTT
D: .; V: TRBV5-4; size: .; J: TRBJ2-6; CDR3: CASSFRFRVEANVLTF; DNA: TGTGCCAGCAGCTTTCGTTTTCGGGTAGAGGCCAACGTCCTGACTTTC
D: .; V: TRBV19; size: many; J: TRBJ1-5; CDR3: CATDIGRYSNQPQHF; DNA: TGTGCCACCGACATAGGGAGATATAGCAATCAGCCCCAGCATTTT
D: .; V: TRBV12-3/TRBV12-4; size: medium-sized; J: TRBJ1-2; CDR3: CASSAGGAMNYGYTF; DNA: TGTGCCAGCAGTGCCGGAGGGGCGATGAATTATGGCTACACCTTC
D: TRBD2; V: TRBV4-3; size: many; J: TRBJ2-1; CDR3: CASSQASGDEQFF; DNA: TGCGCCAGCAGCCAAGCTAGCGGGGATGAGCAGTTCTTC
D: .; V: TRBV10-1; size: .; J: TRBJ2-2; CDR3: CASSEPDGVGTGELFF; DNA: TGCGCCAGCAGCGAGCCGGATGGCGTGGGCACCGGGGAGCTGTTTTTT
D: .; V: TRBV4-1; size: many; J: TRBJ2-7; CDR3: CASSQELTAPYEQYF; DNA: TGCGCCAGCAGCCAAGAACTAACGGCCCCCTACGAGCAGTACTTC
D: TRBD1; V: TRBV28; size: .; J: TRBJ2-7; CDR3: CASSSPGTGRYEQYF; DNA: TGTGCCAGCAGTTCCCCCGGGACAGGTAGGTACGAGCAGTACTTC
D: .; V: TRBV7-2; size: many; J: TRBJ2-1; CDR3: CASSLAGSSYNEQFF; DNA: TGTGCCAGCAGCTTAGCGGGAAGCTCCTACAATGAGCAGTTCTTC
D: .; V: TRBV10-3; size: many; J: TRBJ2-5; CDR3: CAISLALKETQYF; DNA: TGTGCCATCTCTCTAGCGTTGAAAGAGACCCAGTACTTC
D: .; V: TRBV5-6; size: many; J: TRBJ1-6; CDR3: CASSAEYGQRNSPLHF; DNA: TGTGCCAGCAGCGCAGAGTACGGACAAAGAAATTCACCCCTCCACTTT
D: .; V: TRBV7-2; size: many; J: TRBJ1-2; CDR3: CASSLGGVRGYTF; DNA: TGTGCCAGCAGCTTGGGGGGGGTGCGCGGCTACACCTTC
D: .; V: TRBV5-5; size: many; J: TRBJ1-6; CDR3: CASSSLGGNSPLHF; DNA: TGTGCCAGCAGCTCCCTGGGGGGGAATTCACCCCTCCACTTT
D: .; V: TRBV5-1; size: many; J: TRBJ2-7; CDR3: CASSRELVSDEQYF; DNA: TGCGCCAGCAGTCGGGAGCTCGTCTCTGACGAGCAGTACTTC
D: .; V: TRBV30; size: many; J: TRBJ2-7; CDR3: CAWSEQSYEQYF; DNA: TGTGCCTGGAGTGAACAGTCCTACGAGCAGTACTTC
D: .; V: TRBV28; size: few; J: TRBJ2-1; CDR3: CASSLGQGRSNNEQFF; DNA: TGTGCCAGCAGTTTAGGCCAAGGCAGATCAAACAATGAGCAGTTCTTC